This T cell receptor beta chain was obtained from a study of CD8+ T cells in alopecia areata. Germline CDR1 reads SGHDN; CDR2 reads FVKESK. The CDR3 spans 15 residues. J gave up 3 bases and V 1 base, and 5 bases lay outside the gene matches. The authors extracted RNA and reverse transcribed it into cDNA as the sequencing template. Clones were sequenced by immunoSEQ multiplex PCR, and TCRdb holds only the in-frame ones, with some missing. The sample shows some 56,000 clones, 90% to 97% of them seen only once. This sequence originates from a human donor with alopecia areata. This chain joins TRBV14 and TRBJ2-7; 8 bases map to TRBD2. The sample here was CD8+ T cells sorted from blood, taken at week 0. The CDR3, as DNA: TGTGCCAGCAGCCAAGTCGGCGGGGGGATCTACGAGCAGTACTTC. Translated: CASSQVGGGIYEQYF. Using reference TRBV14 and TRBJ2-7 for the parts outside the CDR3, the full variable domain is EAGVTQFPSHSVIEKGQTVTLRCDPISGHDNLYWYRRVMGKEIKFLLHFVKESKQDESGMPNNRFLAERTGGTYSTLKVQPAELEDSGVYFCASSQVGGGIYEQYFGPGTRLTVT.